Presented here are 12 T cell receptor beta chains from one specimen sequenced in a study of beta chain features in type 1 diabetes. Expressed TCRB transcripts were sequenced because the entire RNA isolate underwent reverse transcription. Only in-frame clones appear in the TCRdb table, and some are missing; sequencing was by immunoSEQ multiplex PCR. Here the sample spans roughly 150,000 clones, 8.5% to 14% being singletons. The sequenced sample was central memory CD4+ T cells from blood. The receptors come from a man younger than 35 in good health.

This chain uses TRBV6-1 with TRBJ2-3, with D possibly TRBD1 on 5 matching bases. Germline-derived CDR1 and CDR2 are MNHNS and SASEGT. The CDR3 loop spans 14 amino acids. V lost 7 bases to trimming and J lost 11 bases, with 22 bases between them. CDR3 region: CASNPSFNRMWQYF. The CDR3 nucleotides read TGTGCCAGCAATCCAAGTTTTAACAGGATGTGGCAGTATTTT.

This clone has just a few counts. This chain uses TRBV2 with TRBJ2-1; D gene unclear. CDR3 length: 14 residues. The V and J ends lost 6 bases and 7 bases respectively, with 16 bases between them. CDR1 and CDR2 (germline): SNHLY, FYNNEI. In DNA, the CDR3 is TGTGCCAGCAGGGCAGAGAACAAAGGGAATGAGCAGTTCTTC. Encoded protein: CASRAENKGNEQFF. Full variable domain (rest looked up from reference TRBV2 and TRBJ2-1): EPEVTQTPSHQVTQMGQEVILRCVPISNHLYFYWYRQILGQKVEFLVSFYNNEISEKSEIFDDQFSVERPDGSNFTLKIRSTKLEDSAMYFCASRAENKGNEQFFGPGTRLTVL.

The table lists this clone with a few counts. The chain is built from TRBV9 and TRBJ1-3; TRBD1 is a possible D gene (6 bases). The V end lost 1 base, the J end lost 1 base, and 12 bases lay between the germline ends. CDR1 is SGDLS and CDR2 is YYNGEE in the germline V gene. The CDR3 covers 16 residues. The CDR3 spells CASSVQTGASGNTIYF. DNA for the CDR3: TGTGCCAGCAGCGTACAGACAGGCGCATCTGGAAACACCATATATTTT.

This clone was seen more than once but under ten times. The chain couples TRBV2 to TRBJ2-1, with 12 bases aligning to TRBD2. The germline V gene encodes CDR1 SNHLY and CDR2 FYNNEI. Germline trimming cut 5 bases from V and 7 bases from J; bases unmatched to any gene: 3. The CDR3 consists of 14 residues. The CDR3 protein is CASSLAGGKNEQFF. Here the CDR3 DNA reads TGTGCCAGCAGTCTAGCGGGAGGGAAGAATGAGCAGTTCTTC.

This clone appeared a few times. The V call is TRBV7-2, the J call TRBJ1-2; D unresolved. V shed 1 base and J shed 4 bases, with 7 bases lying between them. Germline CDR1 SGHTA, CDR2 FQGNSA. The CDR3 consists of 13 residues. The CDR3 region is CASSLVRSYGYTF. The CDR3 DNA follows: TGTGCCAGCAGCTTAGTGAGGAGCTATGGCTACACCTTC.

This clone occurred a few times. The chain couples TRBV7-3 to TRBJ1-1; D is possibly TRBD1 (5 bases). V dropped 3 bases and J dropped 2 bases, with 10 bases sitting between them. Germline CDR1 SGHTA, CDR2 FQGTGA. CDR3 length equals 14 residues. In nucleotides, the CDR3 is TGTGCCAGCAGCTTGTCAGGGTTCAACACTGAAGCTTTCTTT. This gives the protein CASSLSGFNTEAFF.

This clone showed up just a few times. The chain employs TRBV7-9 and TRBJ2-4; 8 bases are shared with TRBD1. The junction had 4 bases not matched to a gene; V was cut back by 5 bases and J by 1 base. Per the germline V gene, CDR1 is SEHNR and CDR2 is FQNEAQ (reference sequence). The CDR3 contains 15 residues. CDR3 region: CASSQGAGAKNIQYF. The CDR3 bases are TGTGCCAGCAGCCAGGGGGCTGGGGCCAAAAACATTCAGTACTTC.

This clone was picked up a small number of times. The V call is TRBV2, the J call TRBJ1-1; tentatively, D is TRBD1 (6 bases). Trimming pared 5 bases from V and 1 base from J, leaving 11 bases between. CDR1 is SNHLY and CDR2 is FYNNEI in the germline V gene. The CDR3 is 14 amino acids. CDR3 in amino acids: CASSKLTGNTEAFF. DNA for the CDR3: TGTGCCAGCAGTAAGCTGACAGGGAACACTGAAGCTTTCTTT.

This clone was picked up a small number of times. V and J are TRBV7-3 and TRBJ2-2; the D gene is possibly TRBD1 (6 bases). V lost 10 bases and J lost 0, with 15 bases in between. Germline lookup yields CDR1 SGHTA and CDR2 FQGTGA. The CDR3 loop spans 15 amino acids. The CDR3 sequence is CATQPTGSNTGELFF. DNA for the CDR3: TGTGCCACCCAACCGACAGGTTCGAACACCGGGGAGCTGTTTTTT.

The chain has TRBV29-1 and TRBJ2-7; 8 positions agree with TRBD2. CDR3 length: 14 residues. Unmatched junction bases numbered 5, after V lost 4 bases and J lost 0 bases. Germline V lookup: CDR1 SQVTM, CDR2 ANQGSEA. The CDR3 region has the DNA TGCAGCGTTGGGTCTCGGGAGGGCTCCTACGAGCAGTACTTC. Protein sequence: CSVGSREGSYEQYF.

CDR3 sequence (DNA): TGTGCCAGCAGCGCCTGGGACGTGGGCTACGAGCAGTACTTC. This codes for CASSAWDVGYEQYF. The chain is built from TRBV9 and TRBJ2-7, with D tentatively TRBD1 or TRBD2 (5 bases each). Germline assignment: CDR1 SGDLS and CDR2 YYNGEE. Deletions cut 3 bases from V and 3 bases from J, with 13 bases between. This CDR3 comprises 14 residues.

This clone occurred a few times. The rearrangement uses TRBV30 and TRBJ1-4, with D uncertain. This CDR3 has 14 amino acids. Looked up from germline, CDR1 is GTSNPN and CDR2 is SVGIG (reference sequence). Between the trimmed V and J ends, which lost 7 bases and 2 bases, there was a span of 14 bases. CDR3 in DNA: TGTGCCTCCTCCCTCGAGGCGACTAATGAAAAACTGTTTTTT. This encodes CASSLEATNEKLFF.